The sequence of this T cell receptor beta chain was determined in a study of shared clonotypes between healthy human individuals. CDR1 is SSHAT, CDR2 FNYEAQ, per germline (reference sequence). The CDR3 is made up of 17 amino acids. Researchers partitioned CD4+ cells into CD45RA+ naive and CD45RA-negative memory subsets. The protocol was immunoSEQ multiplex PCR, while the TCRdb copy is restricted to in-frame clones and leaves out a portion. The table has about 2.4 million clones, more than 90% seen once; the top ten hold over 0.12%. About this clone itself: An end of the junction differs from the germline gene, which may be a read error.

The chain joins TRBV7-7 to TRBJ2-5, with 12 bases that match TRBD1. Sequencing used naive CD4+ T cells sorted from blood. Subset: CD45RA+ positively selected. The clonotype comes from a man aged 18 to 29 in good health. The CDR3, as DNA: TGTGCTAGCAGCCGGGGACAGGGGGCGATACTTTCGGAGACCCAGTACTTC. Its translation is CASSRGQGAILSETQYF. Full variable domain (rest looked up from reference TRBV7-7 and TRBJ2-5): GAGVSQSPRYKVTKRGQDVTLRCDPISSHATLYWYQQALGQGPEFLTYFNYEAQPDKSGLPSDRFSAERPEGSISTLTIQRTEQRDSAMYRCASSRGQGAILSETQYFGPGTRLLVL.